These 20 T cell receptor beta chains were sequenced from one sample in a study of blood T cell repertoires in COVID-19. This table comes from immunoSEQ multiplex PCR, and its TCRdb copy is limited to in-frame clones, with some not included. The sample shows tens of thousands of clones, 70% to 90% of them seen only once. Sequencing was performed on peripheral blood. These receptors were taken from an older man with active or convalescent COVID-19.

The chain employs TRBV28 and TRBJ2-1; D unresolved. V dropped 6 bases and J dropped 6 bases, with 12 bases sitting between them. There are 13 residues in the CDR3. Per the germline V gene, CDR1 is MDHEN and CDR2 is SYDVKM. CDR3 in DNA: TGTGCCAGCAGCCAGATATCTGCCAATGAGCAGTTCTTC. This sequence encodes CASSQISANEQFF.

The genes are TRBV5-6 and TRBJ2-4; D uncertain. The CDR3 contains 14 residues. Trimming removed 0 bases from V and 1 base from J, with 5 bases in between. The germline CDR1 and CDR2 sequences are SGHDT and YYEEEE. CDR3 nucleotides: TGTGCCAGCAGCTTGGAAACTGCCAAAAACATTCAGTACTTC. Protein product: CASSLETAKNIQYF.

The V and J genes are TRBV11-2 and TRBJ2-1; 8 bases fit TRBD2. Germline V lookup: CDR1 SGHAT, CDR2 FQNNGV. Trimming removed 2 bases from V and 8 bases from J; junction bases left unmatched: 5. The CDR3 has 14 residues. As DNA, the CDR3 is TGTGCCAGCAGCTTATTAGCGGGGCCCCATGAGCAGTTCTTC. Translating it yields CASSLLAGPHEQFF.

The chain employs TRBV10-1 and TRBJ2-3; tentative D call: TRBD1 (7 bases). Germline assignment: CDR1 WNHNN and CDR2 SYGVQD (reference sequence). The CDR3 loop spans 13 amino acids. The germline V and J ends were trimmed by 6 bases and 5 bases, with 12 bases remaining between them. In DNA form, the CDR3 reads TGCGCCAGCAGGGAGGGGGCTAGAGATACGCAGTATTTT. It specifies CASREGARDTQYF.

The genes are TRBV28 and TRBJ1-5, with D possibly matching TRBD1 (5 bases). The V end was cut by 4 bases, the J end by 2 bases, with 15 bases between. The germline gives CDR1 MDHEN, CDR2 SYDVKM. CDR3 size: 16 residues. DNA for the CDR3: TGTGCCAGCAGTTACATGTTCAGGGTAGGCAATCAGCCCCAGCATTTT. Amino acids: CASSYMFRVGNQPQHF. The variable domain in full, completed from reference TRBV28 and TRBJ1-5, reads DVKVTQSSRYLVKRTGEKVFLECVQDMDHENMFWYRQDPGLGLRLIYFSYDVKMKEKGDIPEGYSVSREKKERFSLILESASTNQTSMYLCASSYMFRVGNQPQHFGDGTRLSIL.

V gene TRBV11-2 combines with J gene TRBJ1-2, with 12 bases fitting TRBD1. Germline V CDR1 and CDR2: SGHAT, FQNNGV. With 3 bases clipped from V and 2 bases from J, the junction kept 10 bases outside the gene matches. This CDR3 comprises 18 residues. The CDR3 DNA reads TGTGCCAGCAGCTTCTCGGAGCTCGGGACAGGGGGCAACTATGGCTACACCTTC. Encoded protein: CASSFSELGTGGNYGYTF.

This clone was seen just once. V usage is TRBV5-6 and J usage is TRBJ1-1; 7 nucleotides agree with TRBD1. CDR3 length: 12 amino acids. Germline V gives CDR1 SGHDT, CDR2 YYEEEE. The J segment lost 4 bases and the V segment lost 6 bases, leaving 3 bases of the junction unmatched. CDR3 DNA: TGTGCCAGCACTACAGGGGCCACTGAAGCTTTCTTT. Protein product: CASTTGATEAFF.

This chain joins TRBV7-8 and TRBJ1-1, with D uncertain. V dropped 5 bases and J dropped 4 bases, with 17 bases sitting between them. The CDR3 spans 15 residues. CDR1 and CDR2 (germline): SGHVS, FQNEAQ. CDR3 in amino acids: CASSREGRVGTEAFF. The CDR3 DNA follows: TGTGCCAGCAGCAGAGAAGGTCGGGTGGGCACTGAAGCTTTCTTT.

The V gene is TRBV7-7, the J gene TRBJ2-2; TRBD1 matches 7 bases. CDR1 is SSHAT and CDR2 is FNYEAQ in the germline V gene (reference sequence). V lost 5 bases, J lost 6 bases, and 9 bases stayed unmatched. This CDR3 has 15 residues. The CDR3 bases are TGTGCCAGCAGCCTAAGGTCCCAGGGGGCCGGGGAGCTGTTTTTT. Its protein product is CASSLRSQGAGELFF.

The chain links TRBV27 to TRBJ2-7; TRBD2 agrees at 9 bases. Germline V CDR1 and CDR2: MNHEY, SMNVEV (reference sequence). V gave up 5 bases and J gave up 2 bases; unmatched junction bases: 7. The CDR3 extends over 15 amino acids. The CDR3 here is CASSKHSGSPYEQYV. For the CDR3, the DNA is TGTGCCAGCAGTAAACATAGCGGGAGCCCCTACGAGCAGTACGTC.

In this sample, this clone turned up once. The chain carries TRBV7-9 and TRBJ1-1; no definite D call. CDR1 is SEHNR and CDR2 is FQNEAQ in the germline V gene (reference sequence). The CDR3 length is 15 residues. V lost 0 bases, J lost 3 bases, and 11 bases lay in between. The CDR3 protein is CASSLALRAHTEAFF. As DNA, the CDR3 is TGTGCCAGCAGCTTAGCGCTGAGGGCCCACACTGAAGCTTTCTTT.

The V call is TRBV25-1, the J call TRBJ1-6; D is perhaps TRBD1 (6 bases). The V gene's germline CDR1 is MGHDK and CDR2 SYGVNS. V dropped 1 base and J dropped 8 bases, with 12 bases sitting between them. This CDR3 comprises 15 residues. DNA for the CDR3: TGTGCCAGCAGTGAATCAACAGGGAGGGATTCACCCCTCCACTTT. Encoded protein: CASSESTGRDSPLHF.

CDR3 in DNA: TGTGCCAGCAGCCATACAGGGAGTGGTGTTAATGAAAAACTGTTTTTT. Translating it yields CASSHTGSGVNEKLFF. This chain joins TRBV7-9 and TRBJ1-4; the D gene is possibly TRBD1 (6 bases). The V end was cut by 5 bases, the J end by 4 bases, with 17 bases between. This CDR3 contains 16 residues. Germline V gives CDR1 SEHNR, CDR2 FQNEAQ (reference sequence).

This chain joins TRBV18 and TRBJ2-5; 7 nucleotides match TRBD1. The CDR3 has 15 amino acids. The V segment lost 6 bases and the J segment 2 bases; nucleotides outside the gene matches: 9. Germline loops: CDR1 KGHSH, CDR2 LQKENI. CDR3 sequence reads: CASSLMTGTQETQYF. The CDR3 nucleotides read TGTGCCAGCTCCCTAATGACAGGGACGCAAGAGACCCAGTACTTC.

V usage is TRBV6-1 and J usage is TRBJ2-1; 9 positions match TRBD1. V was clipped by 4 bases and J by 7 bases; unmatched bases: 11. This CDR3 spans 16 amino acids. CDR1 is MNHNS, CDR2 SASEGT, per germline. This CDR3 reads CASSGPHGTGKNEQFF. The DNA for the CDR3 is TGTGCCAGCAGTGGGCCTCACGGGACAGGGAAGAATGAGCAGTTCTTC.

This clone was counted only a few times. The chain carries TRBV2 and TRBJ2-7; TRBD1 agrees at 7 bases. Germline trimming cut 7 bases from V and 3 bases from J; bases unmatched to any gene: 9. Germline loops: CDR1 SNHLY, CDR2 FYNNEI. The CDR3 loop spans 14 amino acids. The CDR3 here is CASTAGTDVYEQYV. CDR3 nucleotides: TGTGCCAGCACTGCCGGGACAGATGTCTACGAGCAGTACGTC.

The chain uses TRBV18 and TRBJ1-5, with a tentative D call TRBD1 (5 bases). Germline CDR1 reads KGHSH; CDR2 reads LQKENI. V was clipped by 3 bases and J by 3 bases, with 9 bases between them. This CDR3 comprises 14 residues. CDR3 in amino acids: CASSPSTDNQPQHF. The CDR3 DNA sequence: TGTGCCAGCTCACCCTCGACAGACAATCAGCCCCAGCATTTT.

Here the CDR3 DNA reads TGTGCCAGCAGCTTACGACAGGGGGATAATTCACCCCTCCACTTT. Translated, it gives CASSLRQGDNSPLHF. V gene TRBV7-8 combines with J gene TRBJ1-6; 9 nucleotides match TRBD1. V was clipped by 2 bases and J by 5 bases; unmatched bases: 1. The CDR3 runs to 15 residues. Per the germline V gene, CDR1 is SGHVS and CDR2 is FQNEAQ. The full variable domain, in which reference TRBV7-8 and TRBJ1-6 provide the parts outside the CDR3, is GAGVSQSPRYKVAKRGQDVALRCDPISGHVSLFWYQQALGQGPEFLTYFQNEAQLDKSGLPSDRFFAERPEGSVSTLKIQRTQQEDSAVYLCASSLRQGDNSPLHFGNGTRLTVT.

V is TRBV29-1 and J is TRBJ1-1; a possible D gene is TRBD1 (5 bases). Germline lookup yields CDR1 SQVTM and CDR2 ANQGSEA. The V end lost 7 bases, the J end lost 3 bases, and 18 bases lay between the germline ends. The CDR3 length is 14 residues. The CDR3, as DNA: TGCAGCGGAGAGTCGCCAGGGTTATACACTGAAGCTTTCTTT. As protein: CSGESPGLYTEAFF.

This chain uses TRBV13 with TRBJ1-6; D gene ambiguous. CDR3 size: 15 residues. The germline V gene has CDR1 PRHDT and CDR2 FYEKMQ (reference sequence). The V end lost 5 bases, the J end lost 5 bases, and 13 bases lay between the germline ends. CDR3 sequence reads: CASSVAGTDNSPLHF. CDR3 bases: TGTGCCAGCAGCGTAGCAGGAACCGATAATTCACCCCTCCACTTT. Supplemented by reference TRBV13 and TRBJ1-6, the full variable domain reads AAGVIQSPRHLIKEKRETATLKCYPIPRHDTVYWYQQGPGQDPQFLISFYEKMQSDKGSIPDRFSAQQFSDYHSELNMSSLELGDSALYFCASSVAGTDNSPLHFGNGTRLTVT.